Sequencing of this T cell receptor (beta chain) was carried out in a study of blood T cell repertoires in COVID-19. Germline-derived CDR1 and CDR2 are SGHTA and FQGNSA. The CDR3 runs 16 residues. V was pared by 5 bases and J by 8 bases, with 11 bases of the junction left unmatched. Original processing methods: The assay estimated nucleated cells by amplifying reference gene primers. Sequenced by immunoSEQ multiplex PCR; TCRdb stores in-frame clones only, minus some. V, J and clone size are those of that table, while D and trimming were read from the DNA. The table shows around 200,000 clones, with around 84% occurring only once.

Sample: peripheral blood. This rearrangement joins TRBV7-2 to TRBJ2-3; 12 nucleotides agree with TRBD2. The clonotype originates from a man aged 35-49 years with active or convalescent COVID-19. CDR3 region: CASSRTSGVVVGTQYF. CDR3 DNA: TGTGCCAGCAGCCGGACTAGCGGGGTGGTAGTCGGTACGCAGTATTTT.